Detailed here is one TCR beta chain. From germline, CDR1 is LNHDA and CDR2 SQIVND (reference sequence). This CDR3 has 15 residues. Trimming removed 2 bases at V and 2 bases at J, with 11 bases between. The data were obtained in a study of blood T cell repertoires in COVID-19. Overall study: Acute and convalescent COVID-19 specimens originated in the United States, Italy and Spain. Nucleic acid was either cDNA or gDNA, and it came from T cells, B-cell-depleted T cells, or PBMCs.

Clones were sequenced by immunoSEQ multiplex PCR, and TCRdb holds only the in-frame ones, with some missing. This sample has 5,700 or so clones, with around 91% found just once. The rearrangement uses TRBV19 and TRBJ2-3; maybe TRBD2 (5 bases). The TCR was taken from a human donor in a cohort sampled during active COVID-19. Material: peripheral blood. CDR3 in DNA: TGTGCCAGTAGTATAACGGGGTACCTCACAGATACGCAGTATTTT. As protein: CASSITGYLTDTQYF.